This T cell receptor beta chain was profiled in a study of OX40 agonist ivuxolimab in advanced cancers. For the study in its entirety: Ivuxolimab, which targeted the costimulatory receptor OX40 (CD134), was an agonistic, fully human IgG2 monoclonal antibody. Intravenous ivuxolimab was administered to patients every 2 weeks at six dose levels: 0.01, 0.1, 0.3, 1.5, 3 and 10 mg/kg. Among the 52 dose-escalation patients, around 20 had hepatocellular carcinoma, about 15 melanoma, 9 renal cell carcinoma and 9 head and neck cancer. In the dose-escalation cohort, around four fifths of patients were male, and the mean age was approximately 64 years, with a range of 23 to 79. Patients were allowed to have had prior anti-PD-1, anti-PD-L1 or anti-CTLA-4 therapy, and 40% of the dose-escalation patients had previously received checkpoint inhibitors. Partial responses occurred in three dose-escalation patients: two with cutaneous melanoma and one with hepatocellular carcinoma. The point of sequencing TCRbeta in the periphery was to test whether ivuxolimab changed TCR sequence diversity and drove clonal T-cell expansion. The monotherapy dose-escalation portion (N of about 47 patients) of the phase I ivuxolimab trial is reported in the paper. Broader findings and caveats from the paper: Low levels of normalized T-cell clonal expansion were also seen in some patients who did not respond. After ivuxolimab, more expanded clones were found on average in CD8+ T cells than in CD4+ T cells. Clonal expansion of both CD4+ and CD8+ blood T cells was observed from baseline to week 6 at doses 0.1 to 3.0 mg/kg. In the 0.1-3.0 mg/kg groups, partial responders were among the patients with the lowest normalized peripheral clonal expansion, particularly in CD8+ T cells. Antigen specificity was not determined for the clonally expanded peripheral T cells.

Genomic DNA was isolated from the sorted cells so that the TCRbeta CDR3 region could be sequenced. TCRbeta CDR3 regions were sequenced using the immunoSEQ Assay. TCRdb carries this immuneACCESS record with in-frame sequences only. Its versions omit some clonotypes, under half of them owing to an unresolved V gene in the studies checked, with the rest unexplained. The sample data list tens of thousands of clones, and approximately 93% of these were observed just once. The biggest ten clones account for 18% of the sample. Concerning this clone: No cognate antigen has been identified for it. The record has no base qualities; no much larger clone is one base away.

The trial excluded patients who had a history of autoimmune disease or were on systemic immunosuppression. In every dose cohort, peripheral blood was drawn for TCR sequencing at baseline, cycle 4 day 1, and cycle 7 day 1. The samples were taken from a phase I, first-in-human, multicenter, open-label dose-escalation trial of ivuxolimab. The trial enrolled adults with locally advanced or metastatic head and neck squamous cell, hepatocellular, melanoma or renal cell carcinoma. Before TCR sequencing, CD4+ and CD8+ T cells were separately sorted from peripheral blood. V loses 4 bases of germline sequence and J loses 3 bases, and the interval between the two ends is 15 bases. The CDR3 measures 14 amino acids from cysteine to phenylalanine. The DNA shown is the 42-base CDR3, in frame from base 1. As encoded in the germline V gene, CDR1 is SQVTM while CDR2 is ANQGSEA.

The receptor was isolated from an adult with an advanced solid tumor such as melanoma, head and neck, liver or kidney cancer. The sample in question was CD4+ or CD8+ T cells sorted from blood, obtained in a trial of the OX40 agonist ivuxolimab. The V and J genes are TRBV29-1 and TRBJ1-2, with an unclear D gene assignment. The DNA sequence reads TGCAGCGTTGTGGGGTACGGAGGACACTATGGCTACACCTTC. It encodes CSVVGYGGHYGYTF. When the CDR3 is completed using the reference TRBV29-1 and TRBJ1-2 genes on either side, the full variable domain is SAVISQKPSRDICQRGTSLTIQCQVDSQVTMMFWYRQQPGQSLTLIATANQGSEATYESGFVIDKFPISRPNLTFSTLTVSNMSPEDSSIYLCSVVGYGGHYGYTFGSGTRLTVV.